The clone carrying this T cell receptor (beta chain) came up a few times. Its target is unknown. This specimen belongs to a study of T cells in Graves' hyperthyroidism and ophthalmopathy. About the study: Before treatment of any kind, peripheral blood was taken at initial diagnosis. Study-level results: Within blood appeared most thyroid clonotypes that had expanded above 0.001.

Graves' hyperthyroidism was deemed stable absent ophthalmopathy progression within 18 months. Hyperthyroidism was newly diagnosed in patients aged 18 to 65 (duration under 2 months). Amplified TCR beta CDR3 regions came from RNA transcripts. The HTBI primer set was used in a first-round RT-PCR of the TCR CDR3. TCRdb reprocessed the multiplex PCR reads with MiXCR, giving one entry per CDR3 protein. The sample carries under 300,000 distinct CDR3 sequences, roughly an eighth recorded once. This CDR3 spans 13 amino acids. V lost 3 bases to trimming and J lost 10 bases, with 10 bases between them. The chain couples TRBV12-3 or TRBV12-4 to TRBJ1-6; D perhaps matches TRBD1 (5 bases). The TCR sequence derives from a woman between 40 and 50 years old with Graves' hyperthyroidism. The sequenced sample consisted of blood. CDR3 DNA sequence: TGTGCCAGCAGTTTGGGGGGGGGATCACCCCTCCACTTT. It specifies CASSLGGGSPLHF.